Below, one T cell receptor (beta chain) is given with its context. Trimming removed 5 bases at V and 4 bases at J, with 13 bases between. Germline lookup yields CDR1 MNHEY and CDR2 SMNVEV (reference sequence). The CDR3 contains 14 residues. This table comes from immunoSEQ multiplex PCR, and its TCRdb copy is limited to in-frame clones, with some not included. The repertoire consists of 300,000 to 400,000 clones, with 86% occurring once and the leading ten covering roughly 0.8%. The sample comes from a study of cytomegalovirus exposure and HLA in healthy donors. The V and J genes are TRBV27 and TRBJ2-3, with a tentative D call TRBD2 (5 bases). The receptor's source is a woman younger than 35 in good health and CMV-seronegative. Sample: PBMCs. The CDR3 here is CASSLYGEPDTQYF. The CDR3 nucleotides are TGTGCCAGCAGTCTATACGGGGAGCCAGATACGCAGTATTTT.